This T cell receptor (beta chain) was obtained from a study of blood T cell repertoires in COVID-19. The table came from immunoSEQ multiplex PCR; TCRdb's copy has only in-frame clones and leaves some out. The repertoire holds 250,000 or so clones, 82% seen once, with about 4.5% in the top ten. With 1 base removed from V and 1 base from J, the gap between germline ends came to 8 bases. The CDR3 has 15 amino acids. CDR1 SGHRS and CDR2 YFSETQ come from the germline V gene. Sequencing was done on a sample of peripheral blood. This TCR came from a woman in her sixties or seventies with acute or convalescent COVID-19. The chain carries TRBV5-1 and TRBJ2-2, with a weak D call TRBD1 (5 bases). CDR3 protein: CASSLSGQNTGELFF. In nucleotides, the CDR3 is TGCGCCAGCAGCTTGAGTGGACAGAACACCGGGGAGCTGTTTTTT.